This T cell receptor (beta chain) was profiled in a study of T-cell memory formation after mild COVID-19. Study overall: TCR clusters mostly belonged to single donors. Study-wide results and caveats: SARS-CoV-2 specificity of second-wave clones peaking day 37 was unconfirmed.

Constant-segment-primed 5'RACE gave TCR alpha and TCR beta cDNA libraries with sample barcodes and UMIs. TCRdb redid the calling of the 5' RACE reads with MiXCR, one entry per CDR3 protein. Here the sample spans approximately 400,000 distinct CDR3 sequences, approximately 18% being singletons. Germline-derived CDR1 and CDR2 are SGHTA and FQGNSA. This CDR3 is built from 15 residues. V was pared by 0 bases and J by 3 bases, with 11 bases between. This clonotype was detected many times. Antigen specificity is unknown. This TCR came from a man between 18 and 29 years old who had mild COVID-19 (a few samples of this study predate the infection). Cell type and time point are not known. Source material: PBMCs or a T cell subset sorted from them (not recorded which). The rearrangement uses TRBV7-2 and TRBJ1-1; no reliable D call. The CDR3 DNA reads TGTGCCAGCAGCTTAGCCCAGGTGGGTGACACTGAAGCTTTCTTT. Its protein is CASSLAQVGDTEAFF.